This T cell receptor beta chain stems from a study of tumor and adjacent non-tumor tissue in lung cancer. Germline-derived CDR1 and CDR2 are MNHEY and SVGEGT. This CDR3 comprises 15 residues. With 6 bases clipped from V and 3 bases from J, the junction kept 9 bases outside the gene matches. The library came from three nested PCR rounds adapted from ARM-PCR protocols. TCRdb reprocessed the multiplex PCR reads with MiXCR, giving one entry per CDR3 protein. Of more than 95,000 distinct CDR3 sequences listed, about 66% are singletons. Findings and limits, study-wide: In normal lung, the top 100 clones were significantly more dominant than in tumor.

The table lists this clonotype with many counts. The antigen is undetermined. The template was RNA from unsorted bulk tissue. The sequence came from a young man with non-small cell lung cancer. Sample: lung tumor tissue. The chain recombines TRBV6-2 or TRBV6-3 with TRBJ2-5; 8 bases fit TRBD1. CDR3 coding DNA: TGTGCCAGCAGCAAGGACAGGGTCTACAAAGAGACCCAGTACTTC. Amino acids: CASSKDRVYKETQYF.